This TCR beta chain was documented in a study of T cell repertoires in cytomegalovirus infection. About the research overall: Peptides in the study included HLA-C-restricted and HLA-B-restricted CMV epitopes. Matching HLA type and CMV infection were both indicated by public TCR beta signatures. Study conclusions and caveats: Predominance within the ex vivo response was attributable to HLA-C-restricted CMV-specific TCR beta clonotypes. Cumulative frequency (of public TCR beta family members) identified carriers of CMV plus the relevant HLA.

TCRdb processed the reads anew with MiXCR; each CDR3 protein has one entry. The sample lists about 740,000 distinct CDR3 sequences; roughly 36% were seen once. In its sample, this clonotype was seen many times. Its antigen is as yet unknown. The sequence was obtained from a human donor in good health (CMV status not recorded). Some clones in this sample may be carry-over from other donors' samples. This material consisted of cultured PBMCs, taken from culture after CMV antigen stimulation.

The CDR3 region has the DNA TGTGCCAGCAGTTACTCGGTCAATCAGCCCCAGCATTTT. Translation: CASSYSVNQPQHF. J is TRBJ1-5 and V is TRBV6-2 or TRBV6-3; D uncertain. This CDR3 contains 13 residues. The germline CDR1 and CDR2 sequences are MNHEY and SVGEGT. V was shortened by 0 bases and J by 3 bases, with 3 bases between the two germline ends.